This TCR beta chain was observed in a study of T cells after yellow fever vaccination (dated by TCRdb to between 2017 and 2020). The study in broad terms: The SMART-Seq v4 Ultra Low Input RNA kit was used to prepare libraries from fractions with low cell numbers. Bulk TCR alpha and beta repertoires were sequenced longitudinally to track T-cell clones before and after primary and booster YFV17D yellow fever vaccination. The cohort comprised two healthy male donors, one aged 18 to 29 and one aged 30 to 40 years. Blood samples were taken at several timepoints before and after primary and secondary immunization, and bulk PBMC replicates and cell subsets were isolated. The full study reports these points: Because the study included only a couple of donors, the extent to which the findings can be generalized is limited. The secondary T-cell response was found to be weaker but faster than the primary response, with a peak reached on day 5 rather than on day 15. After the booster, most of the clones that had expanded following primary vaccination were detected again (approximately 95% of CD4 and around 90% of CD8), which suggests that memory was broadly maintained. A small fraction of clonotypes showed up in both the CD4 and CD8 compartments, probably as a result of convergent recombination. Because abundant contaminating clonotypes from the bulk population could be contained in FACS-sorted repertoires, computational filtering was required.

CDR1 and CDR2 (MDHEN, SYDVKM) derive from the germline V gene. The V and J ends are trimmed by 4 bases and 2 bases, leaving 3 bases between them. There are 12 amino acids in the CDR3, from cysteine to phenylalanine inclusive. Just the 36-base CDR3 DNA is kept, in frame starting at base 1. The sample's treatment or condition, from its label and the paper: live attenuated yellow fever vaccine strain. PBMCs were isolated from peripheral blood using a standard Ficoll-Paque protocol. Dynabeads CD4 and CD8 positive selection kits were used to isolate CD4 and CD8 T-cell fractions. TriZol was used to extract RNA from bulk PBMCs, from CD4 and CD8 fractions, and from dextramer-positive and dextramer-negative fractions. This clonotype was seen ten or more times. No cognate antigen has been identified for it. No clone much larger than this one lies a single base away; base qualities are absent. Sequencer: Illumina NovaSeq 6000. TCR cDNA was made using 5'RACE template switching, a step that added a universal primer site and unique molecular identifiers. Priming of cDNA synthesis was performed from both the TCR alpha and TCR beta constant segments. Library amplification involved two PCR steps, and the second step added sample barcodes and sequencing adapters. Sequencing of libraries was performed on Illumina HiSeq 2500 (2x100 bp) or NovaSeq (2x150 bp). Concerning the study's data processing: MIGEC was used to demultiplex reads and collapse the reads into UMI consensus sequences, and MiXCR was used for V(D)J alignment. Vaccine-responding clonotypes were defined with edgeR using replicate PBMC samples, requiring FDR below 0.01 and a log2 fold change above 5 up to day 15. Each bulk clonotype was labeled CD4 or CD8 based on which sequenced repertoire, CD4 or CD8, contained the clonotype at higher abundance. The public reads were reanalyzed by TCRdb: fastp trimming at Q25, MiXCR alignment, in-frame beta chains only. Rows merge per CDR3 protein into single entries with the most common DNA and genes. TCRdb, not the original authors, processed these V and J calls. This sample gives about 300,000 distinct CDR3 sequences in total; approximately 10% of them show up just once. Around 3.5% of the sample rests with the top ten.

The chain joins TRBV28 to TRBJ1-5, with the D segment identity uncertain. This TCR derives from a man aged 18-30 years who received the YFV17D yellow fever vaccine. The sequences come from CD4+ T cells sorted from PBMCs, collected 5 days after the yellow fever booster vaccination. The CDR3 protein sequence reads: CASSWGNQPQHF. The nucleotide sequence reads as follows: TGTGCCAGCAGTTGGGGCAATCAGCCCCAGCATTTT.